This T cell receptor beta chain was recovered during a study of blood T cell repertoires in COVID-19 (dated by TCRdb to 2020 to 2022). Broadly, across the study: Samples from collaborators originated in the United States, Italy and Spain and spanned both the acute and convalescent phases of COVID-19. The prospective study material was composed of cDNA or gDNA derived from T cells, B-cell-depleted T cells, or PBMCs. Subjects who had been exposed to COVID-19, were actively infected with it, or had recovered from it provided the deeply sampled blood TCRbeta repertoires that made up the dataset. A freely available public database, intended as a resource for researchers studying the immune response to SARS-CoV-2, is where the repertoires were released. The samples were drawn from two sources: the first 160 participants of the ongoing ImmuneRACE study, and approximately 1,300 subjects contributed by 6 global collaborators. Nearly every sample came with metadata listing a de-identified subject ID, COVID-19 status, age in years and sex. HLA class I and class II types, where available, came from metadata supplied by the sample provider rather than from assay-based typing. Overall study results and their limits: The amount of clinical and demographic metadata varied by source and participant and was provided uncurated.

From a lookup of the germline V gene, CDR1 and CDR2 are SGHAT and FQNNGV. Spanning cysteine to phenylalanine, the CDR3 consists of 16 amino acids. Of the read, only the CDR3 DNA is kept; its 48 bases are in frame from base 1. V lost 5 bases and J lost 6 bases; the stretch between them is 21 bases long. The immunoSEQ Assay, a bias-controlled multiplex PCR, was used to amplify TCRbeta CDR3 regions from genomic DNA. From the authors' description of their analysis: Nucleated cell counts per sample were estimated from amplification of reference gene primers within the assay. To quantify the absolute abundance of each unique TCRbeta CDR3 rearrangement, sequence reads were collapsed and filtered. Productive Simpson clonality was computed per sample as the square root of Simpson's diversity index over productive rearrangements. TCRdb mirrors the immuneACCESS table, restricted to in-frame sequences. Some clones are absent from its copies; in checked studies, under half trace to an unresolved V gene, and the reason for the others is unknown. Clone size and the V and J calls come from that table; the DNA yielded D and trimming. The sample table records roughly 440,000 clones; around 88% of these occur just once. Roughly 12% of the sample is in the top ten clones.

In its sample, this clone was seen once. The antigen it recognizes is unknown. Nothing much larger sits one base from this clone, and base qualities are not available. In Seattle, one collaborating source enrolled patients while the infection was active and tracked those patients longitudinally over the course of disease. The collaborating institutions used their own protocols to collect whole blood in K2EDTA tubes. For TCRbeta analysis, collaborator samples were shipped as frozen whole blood, as isolated PBMCs, or as DNA extracted from either sample type. This TCR derives from a woman between 50 and 59 years old with COVID-19, enrolled during active disease. The rearrangement joined TRBV11-2 to TRBJ2-3, with no reliable assignment of the D segment. Sequencing was performed on peripheral blood. The nucleotides read TGTGCCAGCAGCACGCCACGCCTGGGCCGAGCCGATACGCAGTATTTT. Its coded protein is CASSTPRLGRADTQYF.